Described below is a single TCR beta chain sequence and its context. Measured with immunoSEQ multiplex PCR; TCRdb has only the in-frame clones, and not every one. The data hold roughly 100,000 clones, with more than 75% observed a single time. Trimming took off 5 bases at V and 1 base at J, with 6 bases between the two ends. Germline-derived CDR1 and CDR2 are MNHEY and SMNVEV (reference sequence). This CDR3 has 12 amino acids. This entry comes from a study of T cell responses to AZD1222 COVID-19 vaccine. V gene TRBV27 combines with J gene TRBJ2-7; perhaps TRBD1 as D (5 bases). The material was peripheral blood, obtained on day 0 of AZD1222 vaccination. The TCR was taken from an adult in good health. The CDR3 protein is CASSTGSYEQYF. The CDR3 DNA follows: TGTGCCAGCAGTACAGGATCCTACGAGCAGTACTTC.